This entry is about one T cell receptor (beta chain). The antigen remains unidentified. This entry is derived from a study of shared clonotypes between healthy human individuals. The CDR3 extends over 15 amino acids. Germline V gene sequence: CDR1 ENHRY, CDR2 SYGVKD. Trimming cost V 3 bases and J 2 bases, with 12 bases left between them. Clones were sequenced by immunoSEQ multiplex PCR, and TCRdb holds only the in-frame ones, with some missing. The sample shows roughly 2 million clones, 85% to 95% of them seen only once. Findings and limits, study-wide: An expected dependence of interdonor clonotype sharing on sequencing depth was noted. A few donors showed sharing of 4.5% to 6% of naive CD4 clonotypes.

Specimen: naive CD4+ T cells sorted from blood. As to subset: CD45RA+ positively selected. The rearrangement uses TRBV10-3 and TRBJ2-3, with D perhaps TRBD2 (6 bases). The TCR sequence derives from a man younger than 35 in good health. Here the CDR3 reads CAISDGGIYTDTQYF. CDR3 bases: TGTGCCATCAGTGATGGCGGGATCTACACAGATACGCAGTATTTT.